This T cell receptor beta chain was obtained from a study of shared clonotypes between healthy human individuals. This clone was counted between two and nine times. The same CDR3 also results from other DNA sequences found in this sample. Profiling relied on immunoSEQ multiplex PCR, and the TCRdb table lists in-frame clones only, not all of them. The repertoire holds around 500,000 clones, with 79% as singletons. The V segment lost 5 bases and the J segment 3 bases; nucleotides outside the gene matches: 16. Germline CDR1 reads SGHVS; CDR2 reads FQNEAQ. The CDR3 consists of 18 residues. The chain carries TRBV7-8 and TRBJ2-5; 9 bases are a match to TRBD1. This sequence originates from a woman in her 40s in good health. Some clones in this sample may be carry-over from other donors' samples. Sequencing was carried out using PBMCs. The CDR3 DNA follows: TGTGCCAGCAGCCTATTCCCCGGGACAGGGACACGGAAAGAGACCCAGTACTTC. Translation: CASSLFPGTGTRKETQYF.